These T cell receptor beta chains were read from a single sample in a study of OX40 agonist ivuxolimab in advanced cancers. Profiled with immunoSEQ multiplex PCR; TCRdb holds only in-frame clones, not every one. The repertoire has about 100,000 clones, about 91% of them found once; the top ten carry 0.45% to 0.65%. This material consisted of CD4+ or CD8+ T cells sorted from blood, taken in a trial of the OX40 agonist ivuxolimab. All receptors derive from an adult with an advanced solid tumor such as melanoma, head and neck, liver or kidney cancer. Both conserved end residues are part of each CDR3. D genes are given only for firm matches. Some rows mark clone size as missing; the rest say once, few, many or name a class of expanded clone.

clone_size j_call d_call v_call cdr3_nt cdr3_aa
NA TRBJ2-5 NA TRBV25-1 TGTGCCAGCAGTGAATATGGTAGCCAGAGGACCCAGTACTTC CASSEYGSQRTQYF
NA TRBJ1-1 TRBD1 TRBV7-2 TGTGCCAGCAGCCGAGACGGGACAGGGACGAGGTTGGGGGACACTGAAGCTTTCTTT CASSRDGTGTRLGDTEAFF
NA TRBJ1-2 NA TRBV6-1 TGTGCCAGCAGTGAAGGCCCTTCGATCTATGGCTACACCTTC CASSEGPSIYGYTF
few TRBJ2-1 TRBD2 TRBV7-3 TGTGCCAGCAGCCCCCGGACTAGCCGGGATGAGCAGTTCTTC CASSPRTSRDEQFF
once TRBJ1-6 TRBD1 TRBV4-1 TGCGCCAGCAGCCACCGGGACAGTCATTCACCCCTCCACTTT CASSHRDSHSPLHF
once TRBJ2-3 NA TRBV19 TGTGCCAGTAGGGAGGGAAAACACGAGTTTACGCAGTATTTT CASREGKHEFTQYF
NA TRBJ2-1 NA TRBV2 TGTGCCAGCAGAGTCCGGGCCGACATCGCGAATGAGCAGTTCTTC CASRVRADIANEQFF
NA TRBJ2-5 NA TRBV5-1 TGCGCCAGCAGCTTGAGGTCTAGCGCACAAGAGACCCAGTACTTC CASSLRSSAQETQYF
NA TRBJ2-7 NA TRBV9 TGTGCCAGCAGCGTTGGTGGGGACGCTACCTACGAGCAGTACTTC CASSVGGDATYEQYF
NA TRBJ2-3 TRBD2 TRBV6-6 TGTGCCAGCAGTTACGGGCAGGGAGGGACCACAGATACGCAGTATTTT CASSYGQGGTTDTQYF